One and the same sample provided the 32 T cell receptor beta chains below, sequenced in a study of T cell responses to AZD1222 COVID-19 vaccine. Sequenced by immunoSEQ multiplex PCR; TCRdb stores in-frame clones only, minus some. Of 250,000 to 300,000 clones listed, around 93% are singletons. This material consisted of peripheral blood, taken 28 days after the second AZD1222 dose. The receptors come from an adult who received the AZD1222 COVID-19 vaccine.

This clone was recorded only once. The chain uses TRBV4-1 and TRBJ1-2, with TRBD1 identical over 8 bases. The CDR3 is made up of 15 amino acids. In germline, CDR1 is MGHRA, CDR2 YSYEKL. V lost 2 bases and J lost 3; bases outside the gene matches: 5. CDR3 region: CASSQYAGGDYGYTF. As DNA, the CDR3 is TGCGCCAGCAGCCAATATGCAGGGGGCGACTATGGCTACACCTTC.

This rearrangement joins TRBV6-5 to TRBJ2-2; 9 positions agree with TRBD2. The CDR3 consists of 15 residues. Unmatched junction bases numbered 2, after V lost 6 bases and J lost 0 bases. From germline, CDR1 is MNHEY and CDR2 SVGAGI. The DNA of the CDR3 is TGTGCCAGCAGGGGACTAGCAGCGAACACCGGGGAGCTGTTTTTT. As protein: CASRGLAANTGELFF.

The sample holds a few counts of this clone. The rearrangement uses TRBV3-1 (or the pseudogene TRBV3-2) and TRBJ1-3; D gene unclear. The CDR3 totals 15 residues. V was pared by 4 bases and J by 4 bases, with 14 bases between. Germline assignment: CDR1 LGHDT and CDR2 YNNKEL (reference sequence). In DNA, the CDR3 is TGTGCCAGCAGCCTGGAGGCCCTGAGGGGAAACACCATATATTTT. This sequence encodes CASSLEALRGNTIYF.

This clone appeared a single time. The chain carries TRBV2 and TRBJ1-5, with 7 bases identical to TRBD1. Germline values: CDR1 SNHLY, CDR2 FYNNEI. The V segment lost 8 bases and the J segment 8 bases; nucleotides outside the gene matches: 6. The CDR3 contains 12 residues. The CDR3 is CASGIDREPQHF. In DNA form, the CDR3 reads TGTGCCAGCGGCATAGACAGGGAGCCCCAGCATTTT.

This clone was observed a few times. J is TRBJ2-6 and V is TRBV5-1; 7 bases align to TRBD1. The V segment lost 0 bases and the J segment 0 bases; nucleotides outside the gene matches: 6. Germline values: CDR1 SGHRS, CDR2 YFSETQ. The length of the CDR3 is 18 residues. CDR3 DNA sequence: TGCGCCAGCAGCTTGGGTGGGACAGCGAGCTCTGGGGCCAACGTCCTGACTTTC. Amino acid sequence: CASSLGGTASSGANVLTF.

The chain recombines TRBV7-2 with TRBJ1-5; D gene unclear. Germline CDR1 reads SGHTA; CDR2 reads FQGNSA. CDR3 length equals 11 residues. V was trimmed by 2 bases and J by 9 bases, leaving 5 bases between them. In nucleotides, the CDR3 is TGTGCCAGCAGCTTAAACGGGCCCCAGCATTTT. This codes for CASSLNGPQHF.

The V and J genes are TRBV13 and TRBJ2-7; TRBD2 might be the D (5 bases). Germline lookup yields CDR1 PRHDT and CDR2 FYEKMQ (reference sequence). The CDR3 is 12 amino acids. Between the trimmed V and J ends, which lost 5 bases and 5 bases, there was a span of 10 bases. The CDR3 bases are TGTGCCAGCAGCCAGGAGAGGGACGAGCAGTACTTC. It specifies CASSQERDEQYF.

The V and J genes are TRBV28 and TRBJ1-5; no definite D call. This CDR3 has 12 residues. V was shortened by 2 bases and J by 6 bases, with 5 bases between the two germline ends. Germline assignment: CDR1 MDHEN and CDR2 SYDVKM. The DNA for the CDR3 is TGTGCCAGCAGTTTACGGGTTCAGCCCCAGCATTTT. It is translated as CASSLRVQPQHF.

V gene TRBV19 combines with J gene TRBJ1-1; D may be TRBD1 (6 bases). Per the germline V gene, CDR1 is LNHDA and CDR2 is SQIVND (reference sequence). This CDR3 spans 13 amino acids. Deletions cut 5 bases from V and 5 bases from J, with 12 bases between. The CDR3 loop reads CASSATGSTEAFF. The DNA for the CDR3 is TGTGCCAGTAGTGCCACAGGGAGTACTGAAGCTTTCTTT.

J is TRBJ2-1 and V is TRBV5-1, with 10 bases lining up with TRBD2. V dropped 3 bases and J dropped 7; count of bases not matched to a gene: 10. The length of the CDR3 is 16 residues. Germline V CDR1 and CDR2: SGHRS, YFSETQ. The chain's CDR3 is CASSSPSGRAANEQFF. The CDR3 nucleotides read TGCGCCAGCAGCTCCCCCAGCGGGAGGGCCGCGAATGAGCAGTTCTTC.

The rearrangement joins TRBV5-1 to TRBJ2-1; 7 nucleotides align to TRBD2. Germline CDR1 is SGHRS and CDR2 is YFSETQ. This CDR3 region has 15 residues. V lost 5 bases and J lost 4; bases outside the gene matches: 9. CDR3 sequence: CASSVLAGEYNEQFF. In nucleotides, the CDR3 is TGCGCCAGCAGTGTTCTGGCGGGGGAGTACAATGAGCAGTTCTTC.

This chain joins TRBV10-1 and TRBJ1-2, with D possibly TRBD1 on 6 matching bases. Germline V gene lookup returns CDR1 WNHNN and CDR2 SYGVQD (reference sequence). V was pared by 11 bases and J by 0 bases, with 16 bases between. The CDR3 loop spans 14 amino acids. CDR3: CAPSGGRTNYGYTF. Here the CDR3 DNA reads TGCGCCCCCTCTGGGGGCAGGACTAACTATGGCTACACCTTC.

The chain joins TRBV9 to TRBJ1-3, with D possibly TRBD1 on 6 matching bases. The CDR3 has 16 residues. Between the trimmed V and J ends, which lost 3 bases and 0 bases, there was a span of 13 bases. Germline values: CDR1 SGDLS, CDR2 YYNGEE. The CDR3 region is CASSAEQGLSGNTIYF. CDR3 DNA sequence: TGTGCCAGCAGCGCCGAACAGGGCCTCTCTGGAAACACCATATATTTT.

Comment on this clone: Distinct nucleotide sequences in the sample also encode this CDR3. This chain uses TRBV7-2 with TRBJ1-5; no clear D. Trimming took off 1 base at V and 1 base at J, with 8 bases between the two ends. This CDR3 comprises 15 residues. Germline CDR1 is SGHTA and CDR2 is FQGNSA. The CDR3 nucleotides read TGTGCCAGCAGCTTAGGGTTGAGGAGCAATCAGCCCCAGCATTTT. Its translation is CASSLGLRSNQPQHF.

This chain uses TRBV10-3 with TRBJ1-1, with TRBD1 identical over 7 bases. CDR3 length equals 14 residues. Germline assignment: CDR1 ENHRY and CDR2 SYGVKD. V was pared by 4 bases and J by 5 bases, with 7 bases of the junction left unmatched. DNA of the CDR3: TGTGCCATCAGTGCAGGGGGGGCCCGGACTGAAGCTTTCTTT. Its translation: CAISAGGARTEAFF.

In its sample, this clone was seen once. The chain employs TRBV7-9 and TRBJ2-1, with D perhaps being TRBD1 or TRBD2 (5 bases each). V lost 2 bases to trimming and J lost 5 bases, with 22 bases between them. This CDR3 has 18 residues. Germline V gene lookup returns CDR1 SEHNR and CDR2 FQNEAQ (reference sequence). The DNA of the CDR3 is TGTGCCAGCAGCTTACTCAAATGGGGCGGGCCATCTCACAATGAGCAGTTCTTC. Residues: CASSLLKWGGPSHNEQFF.

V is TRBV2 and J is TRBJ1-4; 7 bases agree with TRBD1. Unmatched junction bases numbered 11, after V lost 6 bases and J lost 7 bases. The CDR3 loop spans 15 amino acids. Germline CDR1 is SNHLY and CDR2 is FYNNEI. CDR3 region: CASSPSIQGGEKLFF. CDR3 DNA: TGTGCCAGCAGCCCCAGTATCCAGGGGGGTGAAAAACTGTTTTTT.

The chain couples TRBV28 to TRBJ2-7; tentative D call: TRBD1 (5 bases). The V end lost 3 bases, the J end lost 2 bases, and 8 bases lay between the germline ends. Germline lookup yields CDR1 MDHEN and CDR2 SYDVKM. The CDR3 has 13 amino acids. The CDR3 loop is CASSFLQAYEQYF. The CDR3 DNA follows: TGTGCCAGCAGTTTCTTACAGGCCTACGAGCAGTACTTC.

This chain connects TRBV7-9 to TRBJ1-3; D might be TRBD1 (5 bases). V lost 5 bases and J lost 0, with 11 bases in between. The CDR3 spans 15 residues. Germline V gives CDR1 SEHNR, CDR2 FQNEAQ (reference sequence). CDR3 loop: CASSAGDVSGNTIYF. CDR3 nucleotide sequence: TGTGCCAGCAGCGCCGGGGACGTCTCTGGAAACACCATATATTTT.

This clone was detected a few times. In DNA form, the CDR3 reads TGTGCCAGCTCACCAAGGATGAGGGCCGGGGGCACTGAAGCTTTCTTT. It specifies CASSPRMRAGGTEAFF. The chain employs TRBV18 and TRBJ1-1; D perhaps matches TRBD1 (5 bases). V was pared by 2 bases and J by 4 bases, with 17 bases between. CDR1 is KGHSH and CDR2 is LQKENI in the germline V gene. This CDR3 is built from 16 residues. The whole variable domain, remainder taken from reference TRBV18 and TRBJ1-1, is NAGVMQNPRHLVRRRGQEARLRCSPMKGHSHVYWYRQLPEEGLKFMVYLQKENIIDESGMPKERFSAEFPKEGPSILRIQQVVRGDSAAYFCASSPRMRAGGTEAFFGQGTRLTVV.

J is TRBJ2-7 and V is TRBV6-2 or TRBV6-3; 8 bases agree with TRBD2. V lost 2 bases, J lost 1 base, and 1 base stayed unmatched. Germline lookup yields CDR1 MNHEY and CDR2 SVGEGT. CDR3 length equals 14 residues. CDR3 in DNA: TGTGCCAGCAGTTACACTAGCGGATCCTACGAGCAGTACTTC. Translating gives CASSYTSGSYEQYF.

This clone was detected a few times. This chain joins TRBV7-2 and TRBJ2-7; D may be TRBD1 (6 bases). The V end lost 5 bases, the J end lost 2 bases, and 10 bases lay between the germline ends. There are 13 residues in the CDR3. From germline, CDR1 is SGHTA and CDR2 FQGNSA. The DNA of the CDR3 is TGTGCCAGCAGCCCGGGACACCCCTACGAGCAGTACTTC. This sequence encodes CASSPGHPYEQYF.

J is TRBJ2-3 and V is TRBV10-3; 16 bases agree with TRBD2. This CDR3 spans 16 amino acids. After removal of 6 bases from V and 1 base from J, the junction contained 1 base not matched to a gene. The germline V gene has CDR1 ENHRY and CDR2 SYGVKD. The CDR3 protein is CAIRGTSGRGTDTQYF. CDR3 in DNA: TGTGCCATCAGGGGGACTAGCGGGAGGGGCACAGATACGCAGTATTTT.

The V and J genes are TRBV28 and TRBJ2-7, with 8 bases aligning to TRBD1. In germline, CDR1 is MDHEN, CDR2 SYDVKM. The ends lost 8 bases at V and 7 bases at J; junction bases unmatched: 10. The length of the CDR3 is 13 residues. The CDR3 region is CASGQGVDREQYF. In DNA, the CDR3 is TGTGCCAGCGGACAGGGAGTTGATCGAGAGCAGTACTTC.

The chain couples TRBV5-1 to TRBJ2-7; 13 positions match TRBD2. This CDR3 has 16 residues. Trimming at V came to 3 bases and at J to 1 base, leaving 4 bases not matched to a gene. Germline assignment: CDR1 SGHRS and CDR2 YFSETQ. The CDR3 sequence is CASSWGLAGSSYEQYF. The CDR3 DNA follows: TGCGCCAGCAGCTGGGGACTAGCGGGATCGTCCTACGAGCAGTACTTC.

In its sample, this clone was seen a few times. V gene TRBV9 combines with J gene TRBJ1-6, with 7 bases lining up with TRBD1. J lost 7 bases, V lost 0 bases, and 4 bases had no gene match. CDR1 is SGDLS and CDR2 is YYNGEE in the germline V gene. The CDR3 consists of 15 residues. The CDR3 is CASSVEGQPNSPLHF. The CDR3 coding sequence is TGTGCCAGCAGCGTAGAGGGACAGCCAAATTCACCCCTCCACTTT.

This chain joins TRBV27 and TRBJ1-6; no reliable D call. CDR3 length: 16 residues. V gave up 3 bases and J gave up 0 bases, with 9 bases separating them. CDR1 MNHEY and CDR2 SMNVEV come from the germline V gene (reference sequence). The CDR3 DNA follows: TGTGCCAGCAGTTTTTCAACTAGCTCCTATAATTCACCCCTCCACTTT. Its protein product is CASSFSTSSYNSPLHF.

The CDR3 coding sequence is TGTGCCATCAGTTCGGGACTAGCGGGGTACGAGCAGTACTTC. Translating gives CAISSGLAGYEQYF. The chain combines TRBV10-3 with TRBJ2-7; 13 bases agree with TRBD2. Germline values: CDR1 ENHRY, CDR2 SYGVKD. The V gene end was trimmed by 5 bases and the J gene end by 4 bases; junction bases not matched to a gene: 2. CDR3 length equals 14 residues.

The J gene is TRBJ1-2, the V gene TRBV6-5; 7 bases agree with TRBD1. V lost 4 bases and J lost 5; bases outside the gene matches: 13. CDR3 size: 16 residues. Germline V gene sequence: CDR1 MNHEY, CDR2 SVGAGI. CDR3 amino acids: CASSSTRRTGKYGYTF. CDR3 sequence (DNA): TGTGCCAGCAGTTCCACGCGTAGGACAGGAAAATATGGCTACACCTTC.

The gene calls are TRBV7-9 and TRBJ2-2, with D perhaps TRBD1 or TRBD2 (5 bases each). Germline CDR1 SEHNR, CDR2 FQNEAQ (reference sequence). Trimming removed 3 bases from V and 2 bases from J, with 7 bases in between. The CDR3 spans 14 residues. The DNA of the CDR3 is TGTGCCAGCAGCTTTGGGACCAACACCGGGGAGCTGTTTTTT. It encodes CASSFGTNTGELFF.

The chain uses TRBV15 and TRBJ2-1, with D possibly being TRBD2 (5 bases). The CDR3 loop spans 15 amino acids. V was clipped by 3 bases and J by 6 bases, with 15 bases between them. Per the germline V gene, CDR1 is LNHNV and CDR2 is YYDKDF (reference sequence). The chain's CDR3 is CATSRVGGYGNEQFF. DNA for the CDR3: TGTGCCACCAGCAGGGTGGGCGGGTACGGCAATGAGCAGTTCTTC.

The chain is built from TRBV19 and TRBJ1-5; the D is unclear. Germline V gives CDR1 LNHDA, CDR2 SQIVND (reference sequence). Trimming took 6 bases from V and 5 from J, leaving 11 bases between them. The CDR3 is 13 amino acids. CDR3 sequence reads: CASRAGGYQPQHF. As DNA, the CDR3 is TGTGCCAGTAGGGCCGGAGGGTATCAGCCCCAGCATTTT.